The rows below give T cell receptor beta chains drawn from one sample of a study of Ad26.COV2.S vaccination and SARS-CoV-2 variants. Assay: immunoSEQ multiplex PCR; the TCRdb copy retains only in-frame clones and omits some. The sample has under 550,000 clones; 85% to 90% are singletons. The sequencing used peripheral blood, collected in a trial of Ad26.COV2.S vaccine versus placebo. The receptors come from a person between 18 and 59 years old who received the Ad26.COV2.S COVID-19 vaccine or a placebo. Both conserved end residues are part of each CDR3. The D gene is left open where the match is weak. Rows may omit the clone size; those that give it use once, few, many or a size class.

size: once
V: TRBV23-1
D: NA
J: TRBJ1-1
DNA: TGCGCCAGCAGTCACACTGGGGACAAAGCAGCAAACACTGAAGCTTTCTTT
CDR3: CASSHTGDKAANTEAFF

size: NA
V: TRBV6-6
D: NA
J: TRBJ2-1
DNA: TGTGCCAGCAGTTACTCCCATGAGCAGTTCTTC
CDR3: CASSYSHEQFF

size: NA
V: TRBV28
D: NA
J: TRBJ1-2
DNA: TGTGCCAGCAGTGCGGCAGCTAACTATGGCTACACCTTC
CDR3: CASSAAANYGYTF

size: NA
V: TRBV10-3
D: NA
J: TRBJ1-6
DNA: TGTGCCATCAGTCCGACAAACAATTCACCCCTCCACTTT
CDR3: CAISPTNNSPLHF

size: once
V: TRBV9
D: NA
J: TRBJ2-6
DNA: TGTGCCAGCAGCGTAGGGAGAGGTGTGGGCCGACCGGCCAACGTCCTGACTTTC
CDR3: CASSVGRGVGRPANVLTF

size: NA
V: TRBV7-9
D: NA
J: TRBJ1-1
DNA: TGTGCCAGCAGCTTAGCAGTATCAGGGGTCACTGAAGCTTTCTTT
CDR3: CASSLAVSGVTEAFF

size: once
V: TRBV6-1
D: TRBD1
J: TRBJ2-1
DNA: TGTGCCAGCAGTGAAACAGGGGTACTTTACAATGAGCAGTTCTTC
CDR3: CASSETGVLYNEQFF

size: NA
V: TRBV6-5
D: TRBD1
J: TRBJ2-1
DNA: TGTGCCAGCAGTTACTCCGGGACAGGGCGTTACAATGAGCAGTTCTTC
CDR3: CASSYSGTGRYNEQFF

size: NA
V: TRBV15
D: NA
J: TRBJ1-2
DNA: TGTGCCACCAGCAGAGCTCGGAGGGAGGGTGGCTACACCTTC
CDR3: CATSRARREGGYTF

size: NA
V: TRBV5-4
D: NA
J: TRBJ2-3
DNA: TGTGCCAGCAGCAATACCCCAGAGGTCTCTCGCACAGATACGCAGTATTTT
CDR3: CASSNTPEVSRTDTQYF

size: NA
V: TRBV19
D: TRBD2
J: TRBJ2-1
DNA: TGTGCCTGTAGTCCGCTAGCGGGGGCCTACAATGAGCAGTTCTTC
CDR3: CACSPLAGAYNEQFF

size: NA
V: TRBV27
D: NA
J: TRBJ1-2
DNA: TGTGCCAGCAGTTTCGGACAAACCTATGGCTACACCTTC
CDR3: CASSFGQTYGYTF

size: NA
V: TRBV4-3
D: TRBD1
J: TRBJ2-7
DNA: TGCGCCAGCAGCTACACGACAGGGGCCTACGAGCAGTACTTC
CDR3: CASSYTTGAYEQYF